This T cell receptor beta chain appears in the sequencing data of a study of identical twins (dated by TCRdb to 2016 to 2017). As for the study more broadly: To test whether fetal clonotypes persist, this study deep-sequenced TCR alpha and beta repertoires from monozygotic twins, from unrelated adults of various ages, and from cord blood. Replicate twin experiments were performed at different times using different library preparation protocols to rule out contamination.

Every donor was a healthy Caucasian. Miltenyi CD45RO+ enrichment and human naive T-cell isolation kits were used to isolate memory (CD45RO+) and naive T cells from PBMC. Library preparation was by 5' RACE. The listed sequencing device is Illumina HiSeq 2000. Template switching introduced a universal primer binding site; the final cDNA contained a unique molecular identifier, enabling accurate counting of TCR cDNA molecules. Specific primers in the conserved constant-segment region were used to synthesize first-strand cDNA for TCR alpha and beta chains. Each cDNA library was double barcoded, with a SMART-Mk sample barcode plus Illumina barcodes, to control for contamination. Two successive PCR steps introduced TruSeq adapter sequences along with Illumina sample barcodes. TCR alpha and beta cDNA libraries were sequenced on the Illumina HiSeq platform with custom primers. Processing in the source paper ran as follows. Unique molecular identifiers were extracted from raw reads with MiGEC, and CDR3 positions were determined with MiXCR. For each individual, recombination models were inferred using an EM algorithm with the repgenHMM and IGoR tools. Shared clonotypes were analyzed with the tcR package in R, and sharing was normalized by the product of cloneset sizes. To study raw recombination free of thymic and clonal selection effects, out-of-frame nonproductive sequences were analyzed. TCRdb reanalyzed the raw reads on its own, using fastp at Q25 for trimming and MiXCR for clone calling, and kept in-frame beta chains. Rows merge per CDR3 protein into single entries with the most common DNA and genes. In this record, the V and J calls reflect TCRdb's handling and not the investigators' own analysis. This sample has about 210,000 distinct CDR3 sequences in its table, and roughly 10% of those were observed once. 5% to 5.5% of the sample goes to the ten largest clones.

For this chain, trimming is 4 bases at the V end and 7 bases at the J end, and the number of junction bases without a gene match is 6. The CDR3 covers 14 residues, taking in both the cysteine and the phenylalanine. Only the CDR3 portion is preserved as DNA: 42 bases, with reading frame beginning at the first base. CDR1 SGHTA and CDR2 FQGNSA are derived from the germline V gene. General conclusions and limits of the study: In monozygotic twins, out-of-frame TCR alpha sharing was systematically underestimated by recombination models, although the models agreed with sharing between unrelated individuals. Invariant T cells such as MAIT and iNKT could partly confound zero-insertion analyses, though diverse VJ usage argued against this for most clonotypes. Because the same donors could not be followed over many years, the conclusions relied on cross-sectional statistical analysis. The excess sharing between twins in beta out-of-frame sequences was weaker because fewer shared sequences reduced the signal-to-noise ratio. Fewer insertions were carried by abundant cord blood beta clonotypes; a weaker similar trend was observed in young adult naive repertoires, while no such trend was observed in memory repertoires. Compared with coincidental sharing between unrelated individuals, out-of-frame TCR alpha sequences shared between twins had an excess of sequences with low generation probability.

This clonotype was seen a handful of times. Its antigen has not been determined. No per-base quality is available; no much larger clone lies one base away. This TCR was sampled from a woman aged 18-35 years in good health. Sequencing was done on a sample of memory (CD45RO+) T cells sorted from blood. The cell subset or site label on this specimen signifies: CD45RO+ enriched T cells. The chain uses TRBV7-2 and TRBJ2-2; 7 middle bases align to TRBD1. In nucleotides, the sequence is TGTGCCAGCAGCTCCTATGGACAGGACGGGGAGCTGTTTTTT. It specifies CASSSYGQDGELFF. Here the CDR3 is joined to the reference TRBV7-2 and TRBJ2-2 genes, and the full variable domain is: GAGVSQSPSNKVTEKGKDVELRCDPISGHTALYWYRQSLGQGLEFLIYFQGNSAPDKSGLPSDRFSAERTGGSVSTLTIQRTQQEDSAVYLCASSSYGQDGELFFGEGSRLTVL.